These 8 T cell receptor beta chains were all obtained from the same sample, sequenced in a study of shared clonotypes between healthy human individuals. Positively selected for CCR7, the CD45RO-negative cells used as naive CD8 cells excluded terminally differentiated effector memory CD45RA+ cells. The assay was immunoSEQ multiplex PCR, and TCRdb's table has in-frame clones only and misses some. The sample has roughly 890,000 clones, about 91% seen once; the top ten hold about 25%. Input material: naive CD8+ T cells sorted from blood. The receptors here all came from a man under 40 in good health.

The rearrangement uses TRBV6-6 and TRBJ1-5; 8 bases map to TRBD1. The V segment lost 6 bases and the J segment 6 bases; nucleotides outside the gene matches: 7. CDR1 and CDR2 (germline): MNHNY, SVGAGI (reference sequence). CDR3 size: 14 residues. CDR3 nucleotide sequence: TGTGCCAGCAGCCCCACAGGGGGGGGTCAGCCCCAGCATTTT. Translating gives CASSPTGGGQPQHF.

This rearrangement joins TRBV7-2 to TRBJ2-5; 9 bases fit TRBD2. V dropped 3 bases and J dropped 2; count of bases not matched to a gene: 7. Germline lookup yields CDR1 SGHTA and CDR2 FQGNSA. The CDR3 extends over 16 amino acids. The CDR3 DNA is TGTGCCAGCAGCTTCCCTAGCGGGATGTTGCAAGAGACCCAGTACTTC. Translated: CASSFPSGMLQETQYF.

This clone appeared once. The chain combines TRBV28 with TRBJ2-1; possibly TRBD1 for D (6 bases). The CDR3 covers 17 residues. Trimming removed 6 bases at V and 7 bases at J, with 25 bases between. From germline, CDR1 is MDHEN and CDR2 SYDVKM. The CDR3 DNA reads as TGTGCCAGCAGCCCAGGGGCCAGAACAAACAGTTGGAATGAGCAGTTCTTC. This translates into CASSPGARTNSWNEQFF.

The J gene is TRBJ2-3, the V gene TRBV7-9; no reliable D call. The CDR3 sequence is 12 residues long. Germline V gene data show CDR1 as SEHNR and CDR2 as FQNEAQ (reference sequence). Trimming took off 4 bases at V and 4 bases at J, with 6 bases between the two ends. CDR3: CASSWPSDTQYF. CDR3 DNA: TGTGCCAGCAGCTGGCCCTCAGATACGCAGTATTTT.

The CDR3 is CASSLEASGYEQYF. CDR3 bases: TGTGCCAGCAGTTTAGAGGCCAGCGGGTACGAGCAGTACTTC. The gene calls are TRBV27 and TRBJ2-7; D perhaps matches TRBD2 (6 bases). The CDR3 loop spans 14 amino acids. The V and J ends lost 2 bases and 4 bases respectively, with 12 bases between them. Looked up from germline, CDR1 is MNHEY and CDR2 is SMNVEV (reference sequence).

This chain links TRBV6-6 with TRBJ2-7, with 7 bases lining up with TRBD2. Germline V lookup: CDR1 MNHNY, CDR2 SVGAGI (reference sequence). After removal of 7 bases from V and 3 bases from J, the junction contained 12 bases not matched to a gene. The CDR3 has 15 residues. The CDR3 sequence is CASTPPRSGYYEQYF. CDR3 in DNA: TGTGCCAGCACCCCTCCCCGTAGCGGGTACTACGAGCAGTACTTC.

This clone was seen only once. The CDR3 DNA is TGTGCCAGCTGGGGTATGGGGGCGGCGTACGAGCAGTACTTC. Amino acid sequence: CASWGMGAAYEQYF. The chain employs TRBV11-2 and TRBJ2-7, with D tentatively TRBD1 (6 bases). The CDR3 sequence is 14 residues long. From germline, CDR1 is SGHAT and CDR2 FQNNGV. The ends were cut back, 8 bases at V and 4 bases at J, with 18 bases in the middle.

J is TRBJ2-1 and V is TRBV6-1, with D perhaps TRBD1 (5 bases). CDR3 length: 15 residues. Deletions cut 8 bases from V and 5 bases from J, with 19 bases between. Per germline, CDR1 MNHNS and CDR2 SASEGT. The CDR3 DNA reads TGTGCCAGCTCTATTTGGGCAGGGTCAAACAATGAGCAGTTCTTC. This codes for CASSIWAGSNNEQFF.